This passage covers 18 T cell receptor beta chains from one sample sequenced in a study of blood T cell repertoires in COVID-19 (dated by TCRdb to 2020 to 2021). To prepare the library, the immunoSEQ multiplex PCR assay was applied. Drawn from immuneACCESS, this table holds only the in-frame rearrangements with V and J called that TCRdb kept. Clones are partly lost; checked studies trace under half to an unresolved V gene and leave the rest unexplained. The sample table contains approximately 200,000 clones; only one count was recorded for 85% to 90% of them. The top ten clonotypes cover 6.2% of the sample. The sample consisted of peripheral blood. The receptors derive from a man aged 55 to 70 who had recovered from COVID-19.

The chain links TRBV6-5 to TRBJ2-2, with TRBD1 matching over 11 bases. The CDR3 has 13 amino acids. The V gene's germline CDR1 is MNHEY and CDR2 SVGAGI. V was pared by 8 bases and J by 6 bases, with 2 bases of the junction left unmatched. CDR3: CASGQGAPGELFF. Here the CDR3 DNA reads TGTGCCAGCGGACAGGGGGCGCCCGGGGAGCTGTTTTTT.

The genes are TRBV11-2 and TRBJ2-1; D ambiguous. CDR1 and CDR2 from the germline V gene are SGHAT and FQNNGV. The CDR3 covers 16 residues. V shed 4 bases and J shed 8 bases, with 21 bases lying between them. CDR3 region: CASSSRAYPPRHEQFF. The CDR3 nucleotides are TGTGCCAGCAGCTCACGAGCGTACCCCCCCCGACATGAGCAGTTCTTC.

The chain joins TRBV6-2 or TRBV6-3 to TRBJ2-7; TRBD1 matches at 9 bases. V gave up 4 bases and J gave up 2 bases; unmatched junction bases: 3. This CDR3 is built from 14 residues. Germline assignment: CDR1 MNHEY and CDR2 SVGEGT. CDR3 nucleotides: TGTGCCAGCAGTTTGGACAGGGGACCCTACGAGCAGTACTTC. Its translation is CASSLDRGPYEQYF.

J is TRBJ2-1 and V is TRBV5-1, with 7 bases lining up with TRBD1. Looked up from germline, CDR1 is SGHRS and CDR2 is YFSETQ. Unmatched junction bases numbered 11, after V lost 5 bases and J lost 6 bases. This CDR3 contains 15 residues. The CDR3 bases are TGCGCCAGCAGGGCATCGGGGACAGCCTTCAATGAGCAGTTCTTC. Its protein is CASRASGTAFNEQFF.

This clone has just a few counts. J is TRBJ1-1 and V is TRBV7-8; no firm D call. The CDR3 runs 13 residues. CDR1 and CDR2 from the germline V gene are SGHVS and FQNEAQ. V lost 5 bases and J lost 1, with 8 bases in between. CDR3: CASSTRQNTEAFF. In DNA form, the CDR3 reads TGTGCCAGCAGCACAAGACAGAACACTGAAGCTTTCTTT.

V gene TRBV28 combines with J gene TRBJ1-2, with 7 positions matching TRBD1. The CDR3 contains 14 residues. From germline, CDR1 is MDHEN and CDR2 SYDVKM. Germline trimming cut 8 bases from V and 4 bases from J; bases unmatched to any gene: 10. CDR3 sequence (DNA): TGTGCCAGCCGCAGAGGACAGGAGAGCTATGGCTACACCTTC. As protein: CASRRGQESYGYTF.

The chain links TRBV7-9 to TRBJ1-4; 9 bases agree with TRBD1. Unmatched junction bases numbered 5, after V lost 4 bases and J lost 8 bases. The CDR3 consists of 14 residues. Germline lookup yields CDR1 SEHNR and CDR2 FQNEAQ (reference sequence). The CDR3 DNA sequence: TGTGCCAGCAGCTCAGGACAGGGGAGGGAAAAACTGTTTTTT. Encoded protein: CASSSGQGREKLFF.

The chain recombines TRBV4-3 with TRBJ1-4; a weak D match, TRBD1 (6 bases). The V end was cut by 4 bases, the J end by 6 bases, with 15 bases between. The CDR3 has 15 amino acids. Germline-derived CDR1 and CDR2 are LGHNA and YSLEER. DNA for the CDR3: TGCGCCAGCAGCCCCACCCGGGACAAATATGAAAAACTGTTTTTT. Translated: CASSPTRDKYEKLFF.

The chain recombines TRBV13 with TRBJ1-1; 8 bases are a match to TRBD1. The germline V gene has CDR1 PRHDT and CDR2 FYEKMQ (reference sequence). V lost 5 bases to trimming and J lost 3 bases; unmatched junction nucleotides: 11. The CDR3 has 16 amino acids. The CDR3 region has the DNA TGTGCCAGCAGCCCGGGACAGGTCGGGGTCGACACTGAAGCTTTCTTT. Its translation: CASSPGQVGVDTEAFF.

The genes are TRBV12-5 and TRBJ1-5; maybe TRBD1 (6 bases). This CDR3 contains 15 residues. Germline CDR1 and CDR2: LGHNT and FRNRAP. V lost 1 base and J 2 bases, leaving 9 bases between the germline ends. In nucleotides, the CDR3 is TGTGCTAGTGGTTTGGCAGGGGACGGCAATCAGCCCCAGCATTTT. This gives the protein CASGLAGDGNQPQHF.

The genes are TRBV7-2 and TRBJ1-1, with 8 bases that match TRBD1. Germline CDR1 is SGHTA and CDR2 is FQGNSA. This CDR3 comprises 15 residues. J gave up 4 bases and V 5 bases, and 9 bases lay outside the gene matches. DNA for the CDR3: TGTGCCAGCAGCCTCCGGCAGGGGGCCGTCACTGAAGCTTTCTTT. Residues: CASSLRQGAVTEAFF. The full variable domain, its missing parts supplied by reference TRBV7-2 and TRBJ1-1, is GAGVSQSPSNKVTEKGKDVELRCDPISGHTALYWYRQSLGQGLEFLIYFQGNSAPDKSGLPSDRFSAERTGGSVSTLTIQRTQQEDSAVYLCASSLRQGAVTEAFFGQGTRLTVV.

This chain links TRBV5-1 with TRBJ2-2; 7 nucleotides line up with TRBD1. The length of the CDR3 is 18 residues. CDR1 is SGHRS, CDR2 YFSETQ, per germline. The trim removed 0 bases at V and 3 bases at J, leaving 11 bases unmatched. The CDR3 here is CASSLEGQPQRDTGELFF. The CDR3 DNA follows: TGCGCCAGCAGCTTGGAGGGACAGCCTCAACGGGACACCGGGGAGCTGTTTTTT.

This clone was recorded once. The chain carries TRBV5-1 and TRBJ1-3, with TRBD1 identical over 7 bases. The germline V gene has CDR1 SGHRS and CDR2 YFSETQ. Unmatched junction bases numbered 6, after V lost 5 bases and J lost 4 bases. This CDR3 has 14 residues. The CDR3 spells CASRQGLTGNTIYF. The CDR3 DNA sequence: TGCGCCAGCAGACAGGGGTTAACGGGAAACACCATATATTTT.

The V call is TRBV28, the J call TRBJ2-2, with 7 positions matching TRBD2. The CDR3 runs 15 residues. Germline-derived CDR1 and CDR2 are MDHEN and SYDVKM. CDR3 in amino acids: CVVTSRPGGTGELFF. For the CDR3, the DNA is TGTGTCGTAACATCCCGTCCCGGGGGGACCGGGGAGCTGTTTTTT.

V gene TRBV6-1 combines with J gene TRBJ2-7; D might be TRBD2 (6 bases). The CDR3 sequence is 14 residues long. The germline V and J ends were trimmed by 2 bases and 3 bases, with 11 bases remaining between them. Germline values: CDR1 MNHNS, CDR2 SASEGT. CDR3 sequence (DNA): TGTGCCAGCAGTGAACGGGTCGGGGGCTACGAGCAGTACTTC. Amino acids: CASSERVGGYEQYF.

The CDR3 nucleotides are TGCGCCAGCAGCCAAGAGGAGACTCCGACGGATACGCAGTATTTT. Protein product: CASSQEETPTDTQYF. The rearrangement links TRBV4-1 to TRBJ2-3; D is ambiguous. The ends were cut back, 0 bases at V and 6 bases at J, with 13 bases in the middle. CDR3 length: 15 residues. The V gene's germline CDR1 is MGHRA and CDR2 YSYEKL.

This chain joins TRBV7-3 and TRBJ2-1, with a tentative D call TRBD2 (5 bases). This CDR3 has 16 amino acids. The V gene's germline CDR1 is SGHTA and CDR2 FQGTGA. V was cut by 4 bases and J by 4 bases, with 17 bases left in between. In DNA, the CDR3 is TGTGCCAGCAGCTCCTTAGCGAAAACCCGGTACAATGAGCAGTTCTTC. This gives the protein CASSSLAKTRYNEQFF.

V gene TRBV10-1 combines with J gene TRBJ2-1, with 13 bases fitting TRBD2. Germline loops: CDR1 WNHNN, CDR2 SYGVQD (reference sequence). This CDR3 region has 19 residues. Losses at the gene ends were 0 bases for V and 9 bases for J; bases not matched to a gene: 14. The CDR3 sequence is CASSESWEFGLAGAPEQFF. Written as DNA, the CDR3 is TGCGCCAGCAGTGAGTCTTGGGAGTTCGGACTAGCGGGAGCCCCTGAGCAGTTCTTC.